The 14 T cell receptor beta chains listed next were all sequenced from one sample in a study of response to subunit inactivated influenza vaccine. TCRdb used MiXCR to reprocess the RT-PCR reads, holding one entry per CDR3 protein. The table records under 200,000 distinct CDR3 sequences, around 9.9% of them present only once. This specimen consisted of non-naive T cells sorted from PBMCs, obtained roughly 47 days after vaccination. The receptors were sampled from a man in his fifties who received an inactivated influenza vaccine.

On this clonotype: At one boundary the junction diverges from the germline segment, which might be a read error. The V gene is TRBV12-3 or TRBV12-4, the J gene TRBJ2-6; no clear D. The CDR3 extends over 16 amino acids. The CDR3 spells CASTLEGGAGANVLTF. The CDR3 coding sequence is TGTGCCAGCACTTTAGAAGGTGGGGCTGGGGCCAACGTCCTGACTTTC.

This clonotype was found a few times. The V and J genes are TRBV7-9 and TRBJ2-2, with no clear D. Germline CDR1 and CDR2: SEHNR and FQNEAQ (reference sequence). V was clipped by 3 bases and J by 0 bases, with 5 bases between them. The CDR3 is made up of 14 amino acids. The CDR3 sequence: CASSFDSNTGELFF. In DNA, the CDR3 is TGTGCCAGCAGCTTCGATTCGAACACCGGGGAGCTGTTTTTT.

The chain joins TRBV5-1 to TRBJ1-4; no firm D call. The CDR3 loop spans 15 amino acids. The germline V gene encodes CDR1 SGHRS and CDR2 YFSETQ. V was pared by 0 bases and J by 4 bases, with 10 bases between. The chain's CDR3 is CASSLEGHGNEKLFF. CDR3 bases: TGCGCCAGCAGCTTGGAGGGTCACGGTAATGAAAAACTGTTTTTT.

The chain carries TRBV10-2 and TRBJ1-1, with 7 bases lining up with TRBD1. The CDR3 totals 14 residues. The germline gives CDR1 WSHSY, CDR2 SAAADI. The V segment lost 8 bases and the J segment 1 base; nucleotides outside the gene matches: 7. The CDR3 loop reads CASGPQGRNTEAFF. In DNA form, the CDR3 reads TGCGCCAGCGGACCACAGGGGCGGAACACTGAAGCTTTCTTT.

Ten or more counts support this clonotype. This chain uses TRBV6-5 with TRBJ2-7; D gene unclear. The CDR3 has 14 residues. V gave up 2 bases and J gave up 3 bases, with 11 bases separating them. The germline gives CDR1 MNHEY, CDR2 SVGAGI. CDR3: CASSYSDKYYEQYF. The CDR3 coding sequence is TGTGCCAGCAGTTACAGCGACAAGTACTACGAGCAGTACTTC.

In this sample, this clonotype turned up a few times. V gene TRBV2 combines with J gene TRBJ1-6; 7 bases map to TRBD1. This CDR3 contains 14 residues. The V gene's germline CDR1 is SNHLY and CDR2 FYNNEI. The ends lost 7 bases at V and 10 bases at J; junction bases unmatched: 10. This chain's CDR3 is CASNTQGSGSPLHF. CDR3 DNA sequence: TGTGCCAGCAATACACAGGGGTCGGGATCACCCCTCCACTTT.

The chain carries TRBV7-9 and TRBJ1-6; D is possibly TRBD1 (6 bases). Deletions cut 4 bases from V and 6 bases from J, with 16 bases between. The CDR3 is made up of 16 amino acids. Germline V gene lookup returns CDR1 SEHNR and CDR2 FQNEAQ (reference sequence). This chain's CDR3 is CASSSLGRGPNSPLHF. The DNA for the CDR3 is TGTGCCAGCAGCTCGCTGGGCCGGGGGCCTAATTCACCCCTCCACTTT.

This clonotype came up many times. V usage is TRBV5-1 and J usage is TRBJ1-1; D gene ambiguous. The V end was cut by 3 bases, the J end by 1 base, with 13 bases between. This CDR3 is 15 amino acids long. Germline lookup yields CDR1 SGHRS and CDR2 YFSETQ. The CDR3 nucleotides read TGCGCCAGCAGCTCATGGGGTGGACCGAACACTGAAGCTTTCTTT. It encodes CASSSWGGPNTEAFF.

This clonotype was recorded a few times. The rearrangement uses TRBV29-1 and TRBJ1-4; no definite D call. V gave up 5 bases and J gave up 5 bases, with 12 bases separating them. Per germline, CDR1 SQVTM and CDR2 ANQGSEA. The length of the CDR3 is 13 residues. This chain's CDR3 is CSVLRPLNEKLFF. The CDR3, as DNA: TGCAGCGTTCTCAGACCTCTAAATGAAAAACTGTTTTTT. The variable domain in full, with the rest retrieved from reference TRBV29-1 and TRBJ1-4, is SAVISQKPSRDICQRGTSLTIQCQVDSQVTMMFWYRQQPGQSLTLIATANQGSEATYESGFVIDKFPISRPNLTFSTLTVSNMSPEDSSIYLCSVLRPLNEKLFFGSGTQLSVL.

The chain couples TRBV12-3 or TRBV12-4 to TRBJ2-7; D call uncertain. CDR3 length: 14 amino acids. Trimming cost V 8 bases and J 2 bases, with 16 bases left between them. The CDR3: CASAPPNRPYEQYF. In DNA, the CDR3 is TGTGCCAGCGCACCACCGAACAGACCCTACGAGCAGTACTTC.

CDR3 sequence reads: CASSRTVDGYEQYF. The CDR3 nucleotides are TGCGCCAGCAGCCGGACAGTTGATGGATACGAGCAGTACTTC. The J gene is TRBJ2-7, the V gene TRBV4-3; a possible D gene is TRBD1 (6 bases). Trimming shortened V by 4 bases and J by 4 bases, and 14 bases separated the two germline ends. CDR3 length equals 14 residues. In germline, CDR1 is LGHNA, CDR2 YSLEER.

This clonotype was seen repeatedly, ten times or more. This sequence joins TRBV9 and TRBJ2-3, with 8 bases lining up with TRBD1. The CDR3 totals 15 residues. The trim removed 0 bases at V and 2 bases at J, leaving 2 bases unmatched. Germline CDR1 and CDR2: SGDLS and YYNGEE. CDR3 protein: CASSVGTGNTDTQYF. The CDR3 DNA reads TGTGCCAGCAGCGTAGGGACAGGGAACACAGATACGCAGTATTTT.

This clonotype was recorded many times. The chain uses TRBV7-2 and TRBJ2-5; the match to TRBD2 covers 9 bases. Germline V lookup: CDR1 SGHTA, CDR2 FQGNSA. The junction had 5 bases not matched to a gene; V was cut back by 5 bases and J by 4 bases. The CDR3 is 14 residues long. CDR3 DNA: TGTGCCAGCAGCCAAAATAGCGGGGGAGAGACCCAGTACTTC. Its translation is CASSQNSGGETQYF.

This clonotype has just a few counts. The V gene is TRBV20-1, the J gene TRBJ2-3; 10 bases map to TRBD2. The CDR3 extends over 15 amino acids. Germline CDR1 and CDR2: DFQATT and SNEGSKA (reference sequence). With 4 bases clipped from V and 1 base from J, the junction kept 5 bases outside the gene matches. In DNA form, the CDR3 reads TGCAGTGCTATATCCGGGACTAGCGGCACAGATACGCAGTATTTT. Its translation is CSAISGTSGTDTQYF.